This TCR beta chain was sequenced during a study of CD8 T cells in ankylosing spondylitis. On this clonotype itself: What it binds is unknown.

Using quantitative 5'-RACE with molecular barcodes, the authors made TCR beta libraries. Via MiXCR, TCRdb re-called the 5' RACE reads, giving one row per CDR3 protein. The data contain hundreds of thousands of distinct CDR3 sequences, roughly a quarter of them singletons. The CDR3 length is 15 residues. Germline V gives CDR1 SGHRS, CDR2 YFSETQ. V lost 0 bases and J lost 0, with 9 bases in between. Notes on the study in general: Made up of about eight highly homologous variants, a TCR beta motif appeared characteristic of ankylosing spondylitis blood. Past studies reported some motif variants in reactive arthritis synovial fluid and blood.

The sample was blood, either unsorted or a sorted T cell fraction (not recorded which). The chain combines TRBV5-1 with TRBJ1-1; D is uncertain. This TCR came from a male donor with ankylosing spondylitis. CDR3 in amino acids: CASSLEVVMNTEAFF. CDR3 DNA sequence: TGCGCCAGCAGCTTGGAAGTCGTAATGAACACTGAAGCTTTCTTT.